Listed here is a single TCR beta chain. This record comes from a study of blood T cell repertoires in COVID-19. The wider study: Samples of COVID-19 (acute and convalescent) were obtained from the United States, Italy and Spain.

After removal of 5 bases from V and 4 bases from J, the junction contained 17 bases not matched to a gene. The CDR3 extends over 18 amino acids. Germline lookup yields CDR1 SGHVS and CDR2 FNYEAQ. Sequencing was performed with immunoSEQ multiplex PCR; in TCRdb, only in-frame clones are kept and a portion is missing. Of 23,000 or so clones listed, roughly 83% are singletons. J is TRBJ2-3 and V is TRBV7-6; 8 bases map to TRBD1. The TCR comes from a man aged 40-55 years with acute or convalescent COVID-19. Sequenced input: peripheral blood. CDR3 residues: CASSPIGTGGWRADTQYF. The CDR3 nucleotides read TGTGCCAGCAGCCCAATTGGGACAGGTGGTTGGCGGGCAGATACGCAGTATTTT.